This T cell receptor beta chain was profiled in a study of blood T cell repertoires in COVID-19 (TCRdb year 2020). About the study as a whole: Samples from collaborators originated in the United States, Italy and Spain and spanned both the acute and convalescent phases of COVID-19. The material from the prospective study consisted of cDNA or gDNA derived from T cells, B-cell-depleted T cells, or PBMCs. Deeply sampled blood TCRbeta repertoires from subjects exposed to, actively infected with, or recovered from COVID-19 were included in the dataset. The repertoires were made available in a free public database intended to serve as a resource for research on the immune response to SARS-CoV-2. Samples were obtained from the ongoing ImmuneRACE study (first 160 participants) and from 1,254 subjects provided by 6 global collaborators. Sample metadata almost always included a de-identified subject ID, COVID-19 status, age in years and sex. Where available, HLA class I and class II types were taken from metadata supplied by the sample provider and were not determined by assay-based typing.

Findings and caveats that apply to the study as a whole: Clinical and demographic metadata were provided uncurated, with the amount varying by source and participant.

Its CDR3 holds 15 amino acids, cysteine through phenylalanine. Only the CDR3 DNA stays, 45 bases, in frame from base 1. In the germline V gene (reference sequence), CDR1 corresponds to LGHDT and CDR2 to YNNKEL. V trim: 3 bases; J trim: 8 bases; unmatched bases: 7. One collaborating source in Seattle enrolled patients while the patients were actively infected and followed the patients over time throughout the course of disease. Each collaborating institution followed its own protocols to collect whole blood in K2EDTA tubes. Collaborator samples were shipped for TCRbeta analysis as frozen whole blood, isolated PBMCs, or DNA extracted from either sample type. The immunoSEQ Assay, a bias-controlled multiplex PCR, was used to amplify TCRbeta CDR3 regions from genomic DNA. The published analysis was carried out like this. Within the assay, amplification of reference gene primers was used to estimate how many nucleated cells each sample contained. Sequence reads were collapsed and filtered to measure the absolute abundance of every unique TCRbeta CDR3 rearrangement. For each sample, productive Simpson clonality was calculated as the square root of Simpson's diversity index over productive rearrangements. TCRdb took this table from immuneACCESS and kept in-frame rearrangements with V and J called. Such tables lack part of the clones; where checked against another copy, unresolved V genes explain under half of the gap, and the rest is unexplained. The V and J calls and clone size were taken over from that table, and D and trimming were inferred from the DNA. The table for this sample lists roughly 150,000 clones; more than 85% of them were counted only once. Roughly 1.9% of the sample is in the top ten clones.

A note on this clone: This clone's antigen is unknown. There are no base qualities to consult, and no much larger clone falls within one base.

Sequences were obtained from peripheral blood. The TCR was taken from a woman aged 60 to 75 with COVID-19, enrolled during active disease. The rearranged segments are TRBV3-1 (or the pseudogene TRBV3-2) and TRBJ1-4, with 9 bases matching TRBD1. The CDR3 protein: CASSHTGGGGEKLFF. The DNA sequence reads TGTGCCAGCAGCCATACAGGGGGCGGGGGAGAAAAACTGTTTTTT.